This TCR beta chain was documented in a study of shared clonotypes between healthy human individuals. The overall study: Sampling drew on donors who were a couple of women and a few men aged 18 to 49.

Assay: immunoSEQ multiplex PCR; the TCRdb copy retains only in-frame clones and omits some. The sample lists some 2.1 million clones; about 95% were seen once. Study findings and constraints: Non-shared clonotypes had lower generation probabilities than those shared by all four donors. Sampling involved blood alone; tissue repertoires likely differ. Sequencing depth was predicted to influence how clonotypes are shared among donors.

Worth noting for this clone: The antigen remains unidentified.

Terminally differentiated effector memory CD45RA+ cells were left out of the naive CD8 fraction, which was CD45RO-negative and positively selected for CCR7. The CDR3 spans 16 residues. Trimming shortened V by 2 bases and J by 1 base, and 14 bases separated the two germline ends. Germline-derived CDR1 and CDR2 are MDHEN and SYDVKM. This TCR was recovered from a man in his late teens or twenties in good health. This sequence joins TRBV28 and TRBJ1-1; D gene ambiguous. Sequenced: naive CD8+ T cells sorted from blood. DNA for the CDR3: TGTGCCAGCAGTTTAGTACTGGGCAGATCGAACACTGAAGCTTTCTTT. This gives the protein CASSLVLGRSNTEAFF.